This section outlines one TCR beta chain sequence together with its context. As yet, its antigen is unknown. Investigators reverse transcribed all isolated RNA, so they sequenced expressed TCRB transcripts. It was found that naive, central memory and regulatory T cell samples averaged about 3.57 million reads. Assay: immunoSEQ multiplex PCR; the TCRdb copy retains only in-frame clones and omits some. In the table there are 130,000 to 150,000 clones, about 51% of which are singletons. The record originates from a study of beta chain features in type 1 diabetes. The study, taken as a whole, reports: Type 1 diabetes patients had TCRB CDR3s that were shorter (moderately but significantly so) in all four CD4+ subsets.

Germline lookup yields CDR1 LNHDA and CDR2 SQIVND (reference sequence). This CDR3 contains 16 residues. The trim removed 5 bases at V and 7 bases at J, leaving 15 bases unmatched. Cells sorted by CD45RO/CCR7/CD25/CD127/CD95/CD27 comprised CD4+ naive, central memory, regulatory and stem cell-like memory cells. The sample consisted of Tregs from blood. The sequence derives from a man aged 18 to 29 in good health. The V and J genes are TRBV19 and TRBJ1-1, with 8 bases identical to TRBD1. The CDR3 region is CASSYIRQGPTYEAFF. The CDR3 nucleotides read TGTGCCAGTAGTTATATCCGACAGGGGCCAACATATGAAGCTTTCTTT.